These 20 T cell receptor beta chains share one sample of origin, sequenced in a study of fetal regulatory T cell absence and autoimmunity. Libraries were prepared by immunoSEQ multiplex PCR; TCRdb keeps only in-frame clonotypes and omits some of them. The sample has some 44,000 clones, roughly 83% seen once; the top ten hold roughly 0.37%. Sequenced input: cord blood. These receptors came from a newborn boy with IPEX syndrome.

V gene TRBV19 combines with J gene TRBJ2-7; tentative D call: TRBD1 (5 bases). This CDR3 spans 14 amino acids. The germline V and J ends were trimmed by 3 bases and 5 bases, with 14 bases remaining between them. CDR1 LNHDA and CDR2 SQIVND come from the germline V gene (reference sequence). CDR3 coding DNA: TGTGCCAGTAGTATTAGGCCAGGGTTCCACGAGCAGTACTTC. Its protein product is CASSIRPGFHEQYF.

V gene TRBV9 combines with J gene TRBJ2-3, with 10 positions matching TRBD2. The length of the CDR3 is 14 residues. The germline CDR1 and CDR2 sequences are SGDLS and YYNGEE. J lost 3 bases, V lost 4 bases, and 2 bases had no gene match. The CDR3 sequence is CASSLAGVTDTQYF. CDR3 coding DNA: TGTGCCAGCAGCCTAGCGGGGGTTACAGATACGCAGTATTTT.

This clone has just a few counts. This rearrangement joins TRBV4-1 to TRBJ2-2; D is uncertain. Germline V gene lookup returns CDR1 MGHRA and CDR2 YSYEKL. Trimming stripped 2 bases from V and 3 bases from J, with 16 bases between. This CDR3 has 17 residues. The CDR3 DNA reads TGCGCCAGCAGCCAACGCGTGCCGGTGGTGTACACCGGGGAGCTGTTTTTT. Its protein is CASSQRVPVVYTGELFF.

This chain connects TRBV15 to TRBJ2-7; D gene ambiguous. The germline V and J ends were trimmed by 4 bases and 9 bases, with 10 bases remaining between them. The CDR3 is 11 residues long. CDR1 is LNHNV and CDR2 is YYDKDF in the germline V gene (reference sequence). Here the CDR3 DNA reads TGTGCCACCAGCATCGGCGGTCGGCAGTACTTC. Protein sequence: CATSIGGRQYF. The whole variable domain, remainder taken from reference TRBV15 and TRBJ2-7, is DAMVIQNPRYQVTQFGKPVTLSCSQTLNHNVMYWYQQKSSQAPKLLFHYYDKDFNNEADTPDNFQSRRPNTSFCFLDIRSPGLGDTAMYLCATSIGGRQYFGPGTRLTVT.

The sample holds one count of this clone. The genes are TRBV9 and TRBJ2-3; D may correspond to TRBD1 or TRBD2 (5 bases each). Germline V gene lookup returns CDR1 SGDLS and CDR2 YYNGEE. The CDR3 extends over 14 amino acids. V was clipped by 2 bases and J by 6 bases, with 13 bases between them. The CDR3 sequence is CASSVRGGRDTQYF. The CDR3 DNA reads TGTGCCAGCAGCGTGAGGGGCGGGCGGGATACGCAGTATTTT.

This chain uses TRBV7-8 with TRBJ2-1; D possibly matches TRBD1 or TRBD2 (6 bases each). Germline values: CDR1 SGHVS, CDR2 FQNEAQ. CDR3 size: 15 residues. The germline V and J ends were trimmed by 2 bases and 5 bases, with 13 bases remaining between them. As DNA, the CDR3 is TGTGCCAGCAGCTTAACGCCGGGGGCGAACAATGAGCAGTTCTTC. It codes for CASSLTPGANNEQFF.

The CDR3 here is CASPSSAYMNTEAFF. Here the CDR3 DNA reads TGTGCCAGCCCCAGCTCGGCCTACATGAACACTGAAGCTTTCTTT. The rearrangement joins TRBV2 to TRBJ1-1; D is undetermined. This CDR3 comprises 15 residues. V dropped 8 bases and J dropped 0 bases, with 16 bases sitting between them. Germline V CDR1 and CDR2: SNHLY, FYNNEI.

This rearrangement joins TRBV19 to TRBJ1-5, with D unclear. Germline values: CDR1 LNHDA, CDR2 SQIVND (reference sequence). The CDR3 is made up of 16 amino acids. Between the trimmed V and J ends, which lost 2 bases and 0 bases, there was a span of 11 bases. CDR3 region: CASSIIAEYSNQPQHF. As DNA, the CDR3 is TGTGCCAGTAGTATAATCGCAGAGTATAGCAATCAGCCCCAGCATTTT.

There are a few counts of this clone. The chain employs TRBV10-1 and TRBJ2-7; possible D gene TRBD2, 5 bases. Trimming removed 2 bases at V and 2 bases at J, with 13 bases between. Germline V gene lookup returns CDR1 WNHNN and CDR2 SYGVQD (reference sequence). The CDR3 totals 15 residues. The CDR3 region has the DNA TGCGCCAGCAGTGAGAATAGGAGGCCCCCCTACGAGCAGTACTTC. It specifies CASSENRRPPYEQYF.

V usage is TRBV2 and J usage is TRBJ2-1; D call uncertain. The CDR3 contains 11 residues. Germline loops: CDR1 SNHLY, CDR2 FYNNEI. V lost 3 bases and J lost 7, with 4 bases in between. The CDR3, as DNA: TGTGCCAGCAGTGAGCGGAATGAGCAGTTCTTC. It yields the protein CASSERNEQFF.

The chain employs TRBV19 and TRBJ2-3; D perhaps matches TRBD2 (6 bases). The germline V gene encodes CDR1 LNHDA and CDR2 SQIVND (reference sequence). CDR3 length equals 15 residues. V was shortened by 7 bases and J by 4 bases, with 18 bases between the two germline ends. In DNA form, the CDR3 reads TGTGCCAGTACCCCGGAGGGAGTTAGGGCAGATACGCAGTATTTT. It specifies CASTPEGVRADTQYF. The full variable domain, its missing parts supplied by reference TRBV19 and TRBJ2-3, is DGGITQSPKYLFRKEGQNVTLSCEQNLNHDAMYWYRQDPGQGLRLIYYSQIVNDFQKGDIAEGYSVSREKKESFPLTVTSAQKNPTAFYLCASTPEGVRADTQYFGPGTRLTVL.

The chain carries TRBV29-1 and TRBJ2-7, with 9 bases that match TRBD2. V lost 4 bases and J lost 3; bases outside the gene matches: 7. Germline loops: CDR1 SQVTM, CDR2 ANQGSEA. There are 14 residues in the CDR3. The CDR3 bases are TGCAGCGTTGGACTAGCGGAACCACACTACGAGCAGTACTTC. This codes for CSVGLAEPHYEQYF.

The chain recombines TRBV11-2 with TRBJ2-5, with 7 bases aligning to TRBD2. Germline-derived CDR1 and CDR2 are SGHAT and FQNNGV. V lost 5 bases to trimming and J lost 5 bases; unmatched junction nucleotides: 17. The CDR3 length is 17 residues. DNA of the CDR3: TGTGCCAGCAGCGGGTGGGAAGCGGGGCCTCCGGGGGAGACCCAGTACTTC. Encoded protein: CASSGWEAGPPGETQYF.

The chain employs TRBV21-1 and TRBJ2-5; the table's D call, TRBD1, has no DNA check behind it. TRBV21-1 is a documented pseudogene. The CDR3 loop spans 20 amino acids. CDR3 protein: CASSKVRDRGAGLTEETQYF. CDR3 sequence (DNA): TGTGCCAGCAGCAAAGTGAGGGACAGGGGAGCGGGTCTGACGGAAGAGACCCAGTACTTC.

CDR3 nucleotide sequence: TGCGCCAGCAGCTTGGGGTTTCAGGGATCAACTAATGAAAAACTGTTTTTT. Its protein product is CASSLGFQGSTNEKLFF. This rearrangement joins TRBV5-1 to TRBJ1-4, with D possibly being TRBD1 (5 bases). Trimming pared 0 bases from V and 0 bases from J, leaving 12 bases between. The CDR3 extends over 17 amino acids. From germline, CDR1 is SGHRS and CDR2 YFSETQ.

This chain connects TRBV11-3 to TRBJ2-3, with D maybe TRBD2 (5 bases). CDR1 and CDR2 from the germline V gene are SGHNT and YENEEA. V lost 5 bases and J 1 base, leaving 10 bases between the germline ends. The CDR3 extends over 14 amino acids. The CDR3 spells CASSPNSGTDTQYF. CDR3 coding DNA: TGTGCCAGCAGCCCTAATAGCGGCACAGATACGCAGTATTTT.

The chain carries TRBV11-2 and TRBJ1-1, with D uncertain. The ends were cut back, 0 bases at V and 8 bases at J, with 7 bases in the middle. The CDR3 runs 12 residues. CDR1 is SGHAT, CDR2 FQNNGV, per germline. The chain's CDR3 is CASSLELQEAFF. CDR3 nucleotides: TGTGCCAGCAGCTTAGAGCTACAGGAAGCTTTCTTT.

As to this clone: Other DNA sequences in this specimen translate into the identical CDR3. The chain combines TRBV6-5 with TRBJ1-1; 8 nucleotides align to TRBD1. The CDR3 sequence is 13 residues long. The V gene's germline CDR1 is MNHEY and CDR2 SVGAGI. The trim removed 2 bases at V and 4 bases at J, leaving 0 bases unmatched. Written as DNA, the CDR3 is TGTGCCAGCAGTTACGGACAGGGCACTGAAGCTTTCTTT. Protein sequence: CASSYGQGTEAFF.

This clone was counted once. Written as DNA, the CDR3 is TGCGCCAGCAGCCAAGAGGCGGGGGGCCAAGAGACCCAGTACTTC. Amino acid sequence: CASSQEAGGQETQYF. The chain carries TRBV4-3 and TRBJ2-5; 8 nucleotides align to TRBD2. J gave up 1 base and V 0 bases, and 1 base lay outside the gene matches. Germline V gives CDR1 LGHNA, CDR2 YSLEER. The CDR3 sequence is 15 residues long.

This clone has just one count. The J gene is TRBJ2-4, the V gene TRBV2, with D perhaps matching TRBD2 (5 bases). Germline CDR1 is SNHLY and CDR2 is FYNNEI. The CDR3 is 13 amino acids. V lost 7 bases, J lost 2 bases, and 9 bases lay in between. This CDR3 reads CASKPSPKNIQYF. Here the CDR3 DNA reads TGTGCCAGCAAGCCTAGCCCCAAAAACATTCAGTACTTC.